This TCR beta chain is from a study of blood T cells in healthy people across ages. V was pared by 5 bases and J by 7 bases, with 24 bases between. Germline V gene sequence: CDR1 DFQATT, CDR2 SNEGSKA (reference sequence). The CDR3 is made up of 16 amino acids. A J-beta primer mix and a sample-barcoded 5' primer were used in a second PCR of roughly 7 to 12 cycles. A template-switch adaptor containing 12 random nucleotides labeled each cDNA molecule. TCRdb reprocessed the 5' RACE reads via MiXCR and lists one record per CDR3 protein. The sample yields approximately 350,000 distinct CDR3 sequences, about 49% seen once.

The TCR comes from a man aged 55 to 70 in good health. The sequencing input was blood. The gene calls are TRBV20-1 and TRBJ1-5, with D possibly being TRBD1 (6 bases). The CDR3 nucleotides are TGCAGTGCTCCTCCGAGTGGACAGCCTAGCGGGCAGCCCCAGCATTTT. It translates to CSAPPSGQPSGQPQHF.